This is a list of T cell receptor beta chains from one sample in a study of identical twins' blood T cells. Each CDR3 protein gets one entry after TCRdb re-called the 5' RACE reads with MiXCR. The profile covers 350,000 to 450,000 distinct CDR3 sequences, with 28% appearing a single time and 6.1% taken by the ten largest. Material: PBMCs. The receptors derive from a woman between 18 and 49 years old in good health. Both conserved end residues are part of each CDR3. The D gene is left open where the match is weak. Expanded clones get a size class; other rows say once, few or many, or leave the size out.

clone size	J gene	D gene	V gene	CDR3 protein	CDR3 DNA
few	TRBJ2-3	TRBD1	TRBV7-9	CASSPRTGITDTQYF	TGTGCCAGCAGCCCGAGGACAGGGATCACAGATACGCAGTATTTT
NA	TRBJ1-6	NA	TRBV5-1	CASSLVPGAGANSPLHF	TGCGCCAGCAGCTTGGTTCCTGGGGCAGGGGCCAATTCACCCCTCCACTTT
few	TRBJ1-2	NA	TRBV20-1	CSARSGTVYGYTF	TGCAGTGCTAGATCTGGGACGGTCTATGGCTACACCTTC
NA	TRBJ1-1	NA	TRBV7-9	CASNFQGQNTEAFF	TGTGCCAGCAACTTTCAGGGACAGAACACTGAAGCTTTCTTT
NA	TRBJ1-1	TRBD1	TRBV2	CASSVWTGAEAFF	TGTGCCAGCAGTGTGTGGACAGGTGCAGAAGCTTTCTTT
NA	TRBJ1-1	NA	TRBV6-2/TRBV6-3	CASSNASEAFF	TGTGCCAGCTCGAACGCTTCTGAAGCTTTCTTT
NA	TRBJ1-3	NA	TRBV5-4	CASSLDLSGNTIYF	TGTGCCAGCAGCTTGGACCTCTCTGGAAACACCATATATTTT
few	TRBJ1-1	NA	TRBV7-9	CASSPGTPSTGAFF	TGTGCCAGCAGCCCCGGGACACCTTCCACCGGGGCTTTCTTT
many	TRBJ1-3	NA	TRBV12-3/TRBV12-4	CASSLWGASSGNTIYF	TGTGCCAGCAGTTTGTGGGGCGCCAGCTCTGGAAACACCATATATTTT
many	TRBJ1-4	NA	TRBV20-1	CSARDTGSNEKLFF	TGCAGTGCTAGAGATACTGGCAGTAATGAAAAACTGTTTTTT
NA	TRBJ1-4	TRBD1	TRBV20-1	CSAVTGGTREKLFF	TGCAGTGCTGTTACAGGGGGGACAAGAGAAAAACTGTTTTTT
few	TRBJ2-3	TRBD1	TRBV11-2	CASSLLQGSTDTQYF	TGTGCCAGCAGCTTATTACAGGGGAGCACAGATACGCAGTATTTT
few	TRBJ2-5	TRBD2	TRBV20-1	CSARPTSGNQETQYF	TGCAGTGCTAGACCGACTAGCGGAAACCAAGAGACCCAGTACTTC
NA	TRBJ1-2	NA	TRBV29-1	CSVTQLYGYTF	TGCAGCGTTACTCAGCTTTATGGCTACACCTTC
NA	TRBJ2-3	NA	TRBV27	CASSLRGLVFVTTDTQYF	TGTGCCAGCAGTTTAAGAGGCCTAGTTTTTGTCACCACAGATACGCAGTATTTT
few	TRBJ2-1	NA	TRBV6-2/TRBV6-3	CASADESSYNEQFF	TGTGCCAGCGCGGACGAGAGCTCCTACAATGAGCAGTTCTTC
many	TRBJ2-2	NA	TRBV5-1	CASSLDRAGNTGELFF	TGCGCCAGCAGCTTGGACAGGGCTGGTAACACCGGGGAGCTGTTTTTT
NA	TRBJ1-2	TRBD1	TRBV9	CASSPRYQGQGYTF	TGTGCCAGCAGCCCTCGATACCAGGGACAGGGCTACACCTTC
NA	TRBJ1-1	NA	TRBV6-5	CASGRSGLNTEAFF	TGTGCCAGCGGGAGGTCGGGGTTGAACACTGAAGCTTTCTTT
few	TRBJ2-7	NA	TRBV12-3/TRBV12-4	CASSRGGPYEQYF	TGTGCCAGCAGTAGGGGGGGCCCCTACGAGCAGTACTTC
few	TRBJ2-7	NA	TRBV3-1	CASSQMGSSYEQYF	TGTGCCAGCAGCCAAATGGGGAGCTCCTACGAGCAGTACTTC
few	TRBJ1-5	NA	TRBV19	CASSIGGFNQPQHF	TGTGCCAGTAGTATAGGGGGCTTCAATCAGCCCCAGCATTTT
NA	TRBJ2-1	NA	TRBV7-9	CASRTEYEQFF	TGTGCCAGCAGGACAGAATATGAGCAGTTCTTC